The clone carrying this T cell receptor beta chain was picked up a small number of times. The antigen is undetermined. With 60 Vbeta and 13 Jbeta primers, the PCR was carried out. Produced via immunoSEQ multiplex PCR; TCRdb's table is partial and in-frame only. Among some 250,000 clones listed, approximately 81% were seen once. The data stem from a study of cytomegalovirus exposure and HLA in healthy donors. Across the whole study: Sequencing of 150 million to 200 million T cells in an earlier analysis found under 120 million unique TCR beta sequences. Study outcomes and limitations: When presence/absence was analysed, sequencing depth was taken to be roughly uniform across donors.

This receptor was taken from a woman aged 60 to 75 in good health and CMV-seropositive. The sequencing input was PBMCs.

The CDR3 nucleotides are TGTGCCAGCTCACCACCGGGGCAGCATATAGCCTCTGGAAACACCATATATTTT. This translates into CASSPPGQHIASGNTIYF. The rearrangement uses TRBV18 and TRBJ1-3; D might be TRBD1 (5 bases). Germline CDR1 KGHSH, CDR2 LQKENI. With 0 bases removed from V and 0 bases from J, the gap between germline ends came to 15 bases. This CDR3 contains 18 residues.